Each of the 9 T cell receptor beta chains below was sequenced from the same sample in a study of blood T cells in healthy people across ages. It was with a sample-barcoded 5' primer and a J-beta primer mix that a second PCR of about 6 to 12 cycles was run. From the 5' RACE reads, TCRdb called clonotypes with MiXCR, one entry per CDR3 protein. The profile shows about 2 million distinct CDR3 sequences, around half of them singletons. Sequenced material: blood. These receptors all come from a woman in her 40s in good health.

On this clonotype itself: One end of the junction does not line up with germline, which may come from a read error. Written as DNA, the CDR3 is TGTGCCAGCAGTTTCACGCAGGCGGGACAGGGCTATGACTACACCTTC. This gives the protein CASSFTQAGQGYDYTF. The chain couples TRBV12-3 or TRBV12-4 to TRBJ1-2; 9 bases align to TRBD1. The length of the CDR3 is 16 residues.

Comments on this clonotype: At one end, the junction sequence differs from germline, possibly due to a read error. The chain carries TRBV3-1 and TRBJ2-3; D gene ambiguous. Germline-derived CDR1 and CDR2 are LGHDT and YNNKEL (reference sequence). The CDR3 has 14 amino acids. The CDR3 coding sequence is TGTGCCTGCAGCCAAGGTCCGAGCACAGATACGCAGTATTTT. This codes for CACSQGPSTDTQYF.

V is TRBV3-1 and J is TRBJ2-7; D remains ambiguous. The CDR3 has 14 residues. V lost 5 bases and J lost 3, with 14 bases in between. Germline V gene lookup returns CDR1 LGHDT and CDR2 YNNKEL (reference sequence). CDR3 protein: CASSDDMKNYEQYF. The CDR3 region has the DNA TGTGCCAGCAGCGACGACATGAAGAACTACGAGCAGTACTTC.

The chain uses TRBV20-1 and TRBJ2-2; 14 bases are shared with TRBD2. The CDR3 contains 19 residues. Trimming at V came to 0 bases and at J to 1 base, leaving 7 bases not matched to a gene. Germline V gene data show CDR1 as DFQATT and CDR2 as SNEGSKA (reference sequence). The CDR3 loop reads CSARERRGLAGVNTGELFF. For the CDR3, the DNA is TGCAGTGCTAGAGAGCGTAGGGGACTAGCGGGGGTGAACACCGGGGAGCTGTTTTTT.

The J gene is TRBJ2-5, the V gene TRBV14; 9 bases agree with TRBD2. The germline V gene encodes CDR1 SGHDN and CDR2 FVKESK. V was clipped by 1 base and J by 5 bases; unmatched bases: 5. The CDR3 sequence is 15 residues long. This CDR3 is CASSQARGGRETQYF. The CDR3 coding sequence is TGTGCCAGCAGCCAAGCGCGGGGGGGTCGGGAGACCCAGTACTTC.

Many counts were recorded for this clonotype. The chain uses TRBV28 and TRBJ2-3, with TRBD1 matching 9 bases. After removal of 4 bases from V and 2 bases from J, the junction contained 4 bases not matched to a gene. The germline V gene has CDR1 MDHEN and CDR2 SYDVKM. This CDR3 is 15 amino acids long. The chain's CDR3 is CASSWDRDSTDTQYF. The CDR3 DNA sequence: TGTGCCAGCAGTTGGGACAGGGACTCCACAGATACGCAGTATTTT.

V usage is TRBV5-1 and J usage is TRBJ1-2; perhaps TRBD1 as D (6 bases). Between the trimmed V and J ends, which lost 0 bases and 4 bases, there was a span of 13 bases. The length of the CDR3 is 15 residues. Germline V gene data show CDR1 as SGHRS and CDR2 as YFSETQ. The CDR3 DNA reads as TGCGCCAGCAGCTTGGCCCCAGACAGGCTCTATGGCTACACCTTC. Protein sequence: CASSLAPDRLYGYTF. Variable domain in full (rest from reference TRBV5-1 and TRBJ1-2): KAGVTQTPRYLIKTRGQQVTLSCSPISGHRSVSWYQQTPGQGLQFLFEYFSETQRNKGNFPGRFSGRQFSNSRSEMNVSTLELGDSALYLCASSLAPDRLYGYTFGSGTRLTVV.

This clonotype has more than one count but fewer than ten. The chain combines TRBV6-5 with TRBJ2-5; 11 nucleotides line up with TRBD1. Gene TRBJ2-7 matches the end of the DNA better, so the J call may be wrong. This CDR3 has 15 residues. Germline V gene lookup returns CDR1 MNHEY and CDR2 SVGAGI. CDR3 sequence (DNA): TGTGCCAGCAGTTACTCAGGGACAGGGGGGTTCGAGCAGTACTTC. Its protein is CASSYSGTGGFEQYF.

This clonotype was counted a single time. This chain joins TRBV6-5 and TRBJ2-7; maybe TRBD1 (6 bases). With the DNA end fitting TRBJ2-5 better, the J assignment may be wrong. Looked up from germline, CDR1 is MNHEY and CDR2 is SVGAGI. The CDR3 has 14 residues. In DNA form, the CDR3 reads TGTGCCAGCAGTACGCCACAGGGCCTAGAGACCCAGTACTTC. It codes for CASSTPQGLETQYF.